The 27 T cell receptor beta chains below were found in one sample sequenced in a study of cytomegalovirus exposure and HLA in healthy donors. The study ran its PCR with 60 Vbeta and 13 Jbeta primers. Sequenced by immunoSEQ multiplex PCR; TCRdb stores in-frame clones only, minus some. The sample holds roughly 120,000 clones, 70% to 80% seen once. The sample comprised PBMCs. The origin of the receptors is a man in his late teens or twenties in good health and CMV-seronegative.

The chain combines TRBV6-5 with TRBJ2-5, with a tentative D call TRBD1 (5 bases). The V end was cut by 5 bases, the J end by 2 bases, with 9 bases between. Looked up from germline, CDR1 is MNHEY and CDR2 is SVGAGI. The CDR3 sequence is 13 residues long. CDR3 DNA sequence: TGTGCCAGCAGTGCCCAGGGTCAAGAGACCCAGTACTTC. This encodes CASSAQGQETQYF.

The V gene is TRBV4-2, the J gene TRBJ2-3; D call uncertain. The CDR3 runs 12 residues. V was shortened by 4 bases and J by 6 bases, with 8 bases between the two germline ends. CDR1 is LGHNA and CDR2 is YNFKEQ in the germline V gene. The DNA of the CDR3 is TGTGCCAGCAGCCTCCTCGGGGATACGCAGTATTTT. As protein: CASSLLGDTQYF.

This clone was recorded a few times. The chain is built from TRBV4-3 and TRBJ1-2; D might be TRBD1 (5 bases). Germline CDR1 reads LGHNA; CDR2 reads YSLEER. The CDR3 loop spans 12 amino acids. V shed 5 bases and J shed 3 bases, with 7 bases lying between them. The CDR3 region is CASSGADYGYTF. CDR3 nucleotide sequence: TGCGCCAGCAGCGGGGCAGACTATGGCTACACCTTC.

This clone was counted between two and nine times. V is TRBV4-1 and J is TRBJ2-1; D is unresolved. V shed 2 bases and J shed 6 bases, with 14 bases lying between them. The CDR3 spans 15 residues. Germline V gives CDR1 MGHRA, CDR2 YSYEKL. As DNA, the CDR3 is TGCGCCAGCAGCCAACACGGAGTCAGCCTCAATGAGCAGTTCTTC. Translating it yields CASSQHGVSLNEQFF.

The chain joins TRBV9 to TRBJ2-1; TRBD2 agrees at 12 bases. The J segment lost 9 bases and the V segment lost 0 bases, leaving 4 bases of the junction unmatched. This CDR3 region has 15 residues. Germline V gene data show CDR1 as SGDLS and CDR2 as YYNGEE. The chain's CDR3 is CASSVDLAGGGEQFF. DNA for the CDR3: TGTGCCAGCAGCGTAGACCTAGCGGGAGGGGGTGAGCAGTTCTTC.

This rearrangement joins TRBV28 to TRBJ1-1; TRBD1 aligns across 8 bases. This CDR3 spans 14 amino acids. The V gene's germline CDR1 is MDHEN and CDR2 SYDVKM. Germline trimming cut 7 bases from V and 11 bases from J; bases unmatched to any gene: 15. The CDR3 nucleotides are TGTGCCAGCAACATCCCGGGACAGGCCCATAGGGCTTTCTTT. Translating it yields CASNIPGQAHRAFF.

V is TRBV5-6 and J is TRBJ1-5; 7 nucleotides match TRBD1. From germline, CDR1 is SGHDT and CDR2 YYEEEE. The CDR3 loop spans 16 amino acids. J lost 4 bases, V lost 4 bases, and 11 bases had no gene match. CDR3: CASSHRRDRRNQPQHF. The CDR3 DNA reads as TGTGCCAGCAGCCATAGAAGGGACAGACGAAATCAGCCCCAGCATTTT.

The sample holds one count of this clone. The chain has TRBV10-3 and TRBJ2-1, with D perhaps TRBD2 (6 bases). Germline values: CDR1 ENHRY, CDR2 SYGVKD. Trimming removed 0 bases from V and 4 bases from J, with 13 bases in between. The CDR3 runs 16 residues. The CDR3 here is CAISESWEAGYNEQFF. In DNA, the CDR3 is TGTGCCATCAGTGAGTCGTGGGAGGCCGGTTACAATGAGCAGTTCTTC.

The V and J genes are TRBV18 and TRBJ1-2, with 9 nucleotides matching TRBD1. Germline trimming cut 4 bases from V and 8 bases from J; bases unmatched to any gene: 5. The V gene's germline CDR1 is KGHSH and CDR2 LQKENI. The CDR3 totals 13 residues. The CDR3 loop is CASSLGQGRGYTF. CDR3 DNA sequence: TGTGCCAGCTCACTCGGACAGGGGAGAGGCTACACCTTC. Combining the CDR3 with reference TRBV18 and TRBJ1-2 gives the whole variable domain NAGVMQNPRHLVRRRGQEARLRCSPMKGHSHVYWYRQLPEEGLKFMVYLQKENIIDESGMPKERFSAEFPKEGPSILRIQQVVRGDSAAYFCASSLGQGRGYTFGSGTRLTVV.

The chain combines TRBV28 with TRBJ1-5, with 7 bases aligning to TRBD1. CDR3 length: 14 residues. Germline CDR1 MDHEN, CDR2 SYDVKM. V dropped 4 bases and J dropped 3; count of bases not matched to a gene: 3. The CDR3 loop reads CASSSGGPNQPQHF. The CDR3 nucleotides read TGTGCCAGCAGTTCAGGGGGGCCCAATCAGCCCCAGCATTTT.

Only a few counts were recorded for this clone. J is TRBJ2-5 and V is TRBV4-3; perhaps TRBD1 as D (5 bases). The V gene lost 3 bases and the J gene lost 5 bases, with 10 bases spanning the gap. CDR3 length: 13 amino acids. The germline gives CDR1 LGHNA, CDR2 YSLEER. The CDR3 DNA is TGCGCCAGCAGCCAGGGGCCGGCGGAGACCCAGTACTTC. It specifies CASSQGPAETQYF.

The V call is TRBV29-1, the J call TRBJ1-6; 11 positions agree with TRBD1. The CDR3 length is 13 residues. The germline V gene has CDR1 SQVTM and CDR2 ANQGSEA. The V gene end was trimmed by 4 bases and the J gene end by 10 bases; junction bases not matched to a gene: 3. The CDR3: CSVAGTGGSPLHF. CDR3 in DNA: TGCAGCGTTGCCGGGACAGGGGGATCACCCCTCCACTTT.

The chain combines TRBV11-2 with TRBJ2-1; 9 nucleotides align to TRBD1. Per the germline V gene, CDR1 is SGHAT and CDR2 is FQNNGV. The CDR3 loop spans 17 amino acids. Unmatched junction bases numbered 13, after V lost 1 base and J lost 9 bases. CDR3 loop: CASSLGRAGTGMIEQFF. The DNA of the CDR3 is TGTGCCAGCAGCTTAGGAAGGGCCGGGACAGGGATGATTGAGCAGTTCTTC. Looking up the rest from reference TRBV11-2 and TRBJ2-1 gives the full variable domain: EAGVAQSPRYKIIEKRQSVAFWCNPISGHATLYWYQQILGQGPKLLIQFQNNGVVDDSQLPKDRFSAERLKGVDSTLKIQPAKLEDSAVYLCASSLGRAGTGMIEQFFGPGTRLTVL.

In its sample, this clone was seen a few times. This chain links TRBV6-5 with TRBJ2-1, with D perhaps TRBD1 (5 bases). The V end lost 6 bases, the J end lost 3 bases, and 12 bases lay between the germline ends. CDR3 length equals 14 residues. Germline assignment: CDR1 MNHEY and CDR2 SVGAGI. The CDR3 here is CASSSDRYYNEQFF. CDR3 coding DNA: TGTGCCAGCAGCTCCGACAGATACTACAATGAGCAGTTCTTC.

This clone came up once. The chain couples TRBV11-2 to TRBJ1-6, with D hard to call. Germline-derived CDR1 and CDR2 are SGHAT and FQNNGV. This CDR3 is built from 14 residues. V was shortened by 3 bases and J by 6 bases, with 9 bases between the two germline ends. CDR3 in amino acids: CASSLRVGNSPLHF. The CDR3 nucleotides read TGTGCCAGCAGCTTGAGGGTCGGTAATTCACCCCTCCACTTT.

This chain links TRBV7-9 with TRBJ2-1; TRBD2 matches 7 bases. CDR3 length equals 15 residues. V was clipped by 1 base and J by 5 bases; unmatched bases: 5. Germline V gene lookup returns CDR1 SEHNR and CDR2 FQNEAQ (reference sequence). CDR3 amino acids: CASSLGGGSNNEQFF. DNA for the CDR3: TGTGCCAGCAGCTTAGGGGGGGGTAGTAACAATGAGCAGTTCTTC.

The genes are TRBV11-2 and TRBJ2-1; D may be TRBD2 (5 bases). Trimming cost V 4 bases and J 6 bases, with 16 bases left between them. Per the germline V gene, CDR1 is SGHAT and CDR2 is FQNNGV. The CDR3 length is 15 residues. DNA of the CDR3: TGTGCCAGCAGCTCAACCGGAGGAGCCGCCAATGAGCAGTTCTTC. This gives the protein CASSSTGGAANEQFF.

Here the CDR3 reads CASSYQLNTEAFF. The CDR3 bases are TGTGCCAGCAGTTACCAGTTAAACACTGAAGCTTTCTTT. J is TRBJ1-1 and V is TRBV6-5, with D uncertain. CDR1 is MNHEY and CDR2 is SVGAGI in the germline V gene. The CDR3 covers 13 residues. Deletions cut 2 bases from V and 2 bases from J, with 6 bases between.

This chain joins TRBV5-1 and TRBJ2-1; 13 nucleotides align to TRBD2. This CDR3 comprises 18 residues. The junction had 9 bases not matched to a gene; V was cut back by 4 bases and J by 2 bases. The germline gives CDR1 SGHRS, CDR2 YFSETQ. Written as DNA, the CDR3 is TGCGCCAGCAGCCTCCCTTTGACTAGCGGGAGGACCTACAATGAGCAGTTCTTC. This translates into CASSLPLTSGRTYNEQFF. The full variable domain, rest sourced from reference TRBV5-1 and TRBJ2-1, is KAGVTQTPRYLIKTRGQQVTLSCSPISGHRSVSWYQQTPGQGLQFLFEYFSETQRNKGNFPGRFSGRQFSNSRSEMNVSTLELGDSALYLCASSLPLTSGRTYNEQFFGPGTRLTVL.

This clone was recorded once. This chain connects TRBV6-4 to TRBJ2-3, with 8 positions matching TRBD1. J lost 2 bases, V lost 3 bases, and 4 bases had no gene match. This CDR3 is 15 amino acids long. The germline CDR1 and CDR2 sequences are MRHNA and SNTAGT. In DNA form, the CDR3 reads TGTGCCAGCAGTGAGGACAGGGCACACACAGATACGCAGTATTTT. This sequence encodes CASSEDRAHTDTQYF.

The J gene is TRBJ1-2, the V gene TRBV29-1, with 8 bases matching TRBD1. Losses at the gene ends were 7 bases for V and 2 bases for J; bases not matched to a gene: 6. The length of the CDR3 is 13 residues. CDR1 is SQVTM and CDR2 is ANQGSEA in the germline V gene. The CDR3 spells CSATGGVNYGYTF. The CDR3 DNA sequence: TGCAGCGCCACAGGGGGTGTCAACTATGGCTACACCTTC.

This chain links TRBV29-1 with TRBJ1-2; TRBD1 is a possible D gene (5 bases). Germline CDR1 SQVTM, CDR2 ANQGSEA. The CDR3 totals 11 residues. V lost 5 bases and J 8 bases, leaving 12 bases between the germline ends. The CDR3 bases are TGCAGCGTTAGGGGAACGGAGGGCTACACCTTC. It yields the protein CSVRGTEGYTF. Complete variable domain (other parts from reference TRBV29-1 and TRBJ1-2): SAVISQKPSRDICQRGTSLTIQCQVDSQVTMMFWYRQQPGQSLTLIATANQGSEATYESGFVIDKFPISRPNLTFSTLTVSNMSPEDSSIYLCSVRGTEGYTFGSGTRLTVV.

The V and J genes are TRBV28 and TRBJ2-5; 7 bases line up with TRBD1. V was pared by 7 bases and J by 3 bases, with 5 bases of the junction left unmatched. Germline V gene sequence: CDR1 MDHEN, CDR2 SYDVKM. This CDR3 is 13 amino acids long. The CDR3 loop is CASTYDREETQYF. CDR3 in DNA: TGTGCCAGCACCTACGACAGGGAAGAGACCCAGTACTTC.

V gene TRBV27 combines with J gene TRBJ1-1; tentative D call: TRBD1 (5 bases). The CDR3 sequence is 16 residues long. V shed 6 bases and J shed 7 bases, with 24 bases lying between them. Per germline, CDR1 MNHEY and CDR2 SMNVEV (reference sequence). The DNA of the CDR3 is TGTGCCAGCAGAGGGTGGTACGGGACGGGAGATATTGAAGCTTTCTTT. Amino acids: CASRGWYGTGDIEAFF.

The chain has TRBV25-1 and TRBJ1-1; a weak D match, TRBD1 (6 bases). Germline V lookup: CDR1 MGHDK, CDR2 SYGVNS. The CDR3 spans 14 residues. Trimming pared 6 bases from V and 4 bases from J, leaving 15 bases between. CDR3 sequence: CASRDGQWGTEAFF. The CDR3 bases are TGTGCCAGCAGAGATGGACAGTGGGGCACTGAAGCTTTCTTT.

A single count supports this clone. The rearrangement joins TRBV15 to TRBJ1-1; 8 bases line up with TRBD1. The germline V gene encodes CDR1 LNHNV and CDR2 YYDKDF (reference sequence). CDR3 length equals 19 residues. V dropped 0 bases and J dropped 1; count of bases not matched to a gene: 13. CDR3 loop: CATSRDNRGAVTKNTEAFF. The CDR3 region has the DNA TGTGCCACCAGCAGAGATAACAGGGGGGCCGTAACTAAGAACACTGAAGCTTTCTTT.

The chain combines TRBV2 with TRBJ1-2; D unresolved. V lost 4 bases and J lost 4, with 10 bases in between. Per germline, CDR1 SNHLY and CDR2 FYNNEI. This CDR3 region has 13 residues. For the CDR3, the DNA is TGTGCCAGCAGTGGGGCCAGCTTCTATGGCTACACCTTC. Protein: CASSGASFYGYTF.